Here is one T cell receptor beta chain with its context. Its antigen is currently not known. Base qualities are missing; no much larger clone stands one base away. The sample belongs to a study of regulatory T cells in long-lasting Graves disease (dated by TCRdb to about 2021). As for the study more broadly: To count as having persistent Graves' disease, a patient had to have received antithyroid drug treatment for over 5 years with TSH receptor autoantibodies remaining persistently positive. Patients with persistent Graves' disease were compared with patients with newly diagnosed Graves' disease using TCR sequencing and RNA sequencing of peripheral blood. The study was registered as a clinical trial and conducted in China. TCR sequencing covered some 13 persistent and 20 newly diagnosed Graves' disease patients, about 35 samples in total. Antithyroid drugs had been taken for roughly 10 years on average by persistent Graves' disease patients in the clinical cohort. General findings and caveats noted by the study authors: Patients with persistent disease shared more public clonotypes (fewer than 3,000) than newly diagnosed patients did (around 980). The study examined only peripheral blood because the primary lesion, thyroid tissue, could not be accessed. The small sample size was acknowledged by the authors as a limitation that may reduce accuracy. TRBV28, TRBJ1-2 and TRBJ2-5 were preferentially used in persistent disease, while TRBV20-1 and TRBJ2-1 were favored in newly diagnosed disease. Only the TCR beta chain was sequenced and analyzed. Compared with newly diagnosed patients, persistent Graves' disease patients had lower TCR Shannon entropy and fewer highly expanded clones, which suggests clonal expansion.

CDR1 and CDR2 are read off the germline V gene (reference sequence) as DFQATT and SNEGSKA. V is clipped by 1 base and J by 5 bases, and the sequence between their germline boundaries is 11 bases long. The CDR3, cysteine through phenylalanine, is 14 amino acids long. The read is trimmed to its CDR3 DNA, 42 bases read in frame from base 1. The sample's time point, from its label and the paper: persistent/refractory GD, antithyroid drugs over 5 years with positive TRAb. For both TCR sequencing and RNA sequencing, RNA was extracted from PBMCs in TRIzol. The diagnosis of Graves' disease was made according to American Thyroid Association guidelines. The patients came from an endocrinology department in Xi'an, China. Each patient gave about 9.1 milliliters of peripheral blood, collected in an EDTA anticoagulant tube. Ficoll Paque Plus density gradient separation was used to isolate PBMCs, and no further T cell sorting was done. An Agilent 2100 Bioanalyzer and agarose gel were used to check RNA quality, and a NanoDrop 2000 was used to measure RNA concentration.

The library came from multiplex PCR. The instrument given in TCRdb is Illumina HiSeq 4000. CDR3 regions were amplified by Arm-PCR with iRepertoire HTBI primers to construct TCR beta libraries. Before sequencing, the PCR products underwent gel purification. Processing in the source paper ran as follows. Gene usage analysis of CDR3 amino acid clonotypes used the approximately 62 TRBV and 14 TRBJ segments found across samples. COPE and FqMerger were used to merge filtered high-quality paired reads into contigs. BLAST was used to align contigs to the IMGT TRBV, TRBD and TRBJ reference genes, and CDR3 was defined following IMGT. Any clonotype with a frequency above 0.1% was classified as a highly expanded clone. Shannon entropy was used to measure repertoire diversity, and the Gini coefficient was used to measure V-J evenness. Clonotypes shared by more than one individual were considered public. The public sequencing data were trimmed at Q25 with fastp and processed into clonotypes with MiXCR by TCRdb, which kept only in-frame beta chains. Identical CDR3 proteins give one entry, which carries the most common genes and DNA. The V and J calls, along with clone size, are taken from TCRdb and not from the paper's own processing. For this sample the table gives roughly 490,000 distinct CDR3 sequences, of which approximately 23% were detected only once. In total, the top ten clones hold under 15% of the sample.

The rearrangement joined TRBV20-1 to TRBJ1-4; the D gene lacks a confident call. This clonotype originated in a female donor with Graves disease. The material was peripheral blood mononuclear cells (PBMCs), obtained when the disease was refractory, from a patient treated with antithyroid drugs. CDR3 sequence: CSARAGQRNEKLFF. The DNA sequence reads TGCAGTGCTAGAGCTGGGCAGCGAAATGAAAAACTGTTTTTT.